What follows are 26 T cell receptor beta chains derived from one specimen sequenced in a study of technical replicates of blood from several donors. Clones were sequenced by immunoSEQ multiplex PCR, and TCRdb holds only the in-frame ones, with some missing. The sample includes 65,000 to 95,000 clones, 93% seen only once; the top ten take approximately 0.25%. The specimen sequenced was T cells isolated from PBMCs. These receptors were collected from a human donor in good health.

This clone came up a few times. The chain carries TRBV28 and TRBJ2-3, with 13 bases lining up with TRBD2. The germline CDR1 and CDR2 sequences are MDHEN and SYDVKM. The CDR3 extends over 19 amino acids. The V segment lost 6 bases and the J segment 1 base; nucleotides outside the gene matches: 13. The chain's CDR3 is CASRTGGLAGWLGTDTQYF. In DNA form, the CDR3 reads TGTGCCAGCAGAACCGGGGGACTAGCGGGATGGTTGGGCACAGATACGCAGTATTTT.

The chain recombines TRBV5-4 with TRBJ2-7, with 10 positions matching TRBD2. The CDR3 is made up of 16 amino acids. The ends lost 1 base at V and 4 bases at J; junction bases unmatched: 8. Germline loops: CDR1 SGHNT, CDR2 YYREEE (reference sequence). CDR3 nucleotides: TGTGCCAGCAGCTTGCGGACTAGCGGTACCGATTACGAGCAGTACTTC. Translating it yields CASSLRTSGTDYEQYF.

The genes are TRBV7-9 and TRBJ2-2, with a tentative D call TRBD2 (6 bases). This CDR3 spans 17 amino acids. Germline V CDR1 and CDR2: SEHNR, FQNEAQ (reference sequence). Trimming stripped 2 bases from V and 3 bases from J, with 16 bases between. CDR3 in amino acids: CASSLTPGTLYTGELFF. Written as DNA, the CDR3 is TGTGCCAGCAGCTTAACTCCCGGGACTTTGTACACCGGGGAGCTGTTTTTT. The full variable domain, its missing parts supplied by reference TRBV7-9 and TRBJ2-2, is DTGVSQNPRHKITKRGQNVTFRCDPISEHNRLYWYRQTLGQGPEFLTYFQNEAQLEKSRLLSDRFSAERPKGSFSTLEIQRTEQGDSAMYLCASSLTPGTLYTGELFFGEGSRLTVL.

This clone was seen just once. CDR3 bases: TGTGCCAGCAGCTTGGCAGAGAACACCGGGGAGCTGTTTTTT. It translates to CASSLAENTGELFF. The chain couples TRBV5-8 to TRBJ2-2; D ambiguous. The CDR3 has 14 residues. Germline V gives CDR1 SGHTS, CDR2 YDEGEE. V was trimmed by 0 bases and J by 1 base, leaving 4 bases between them.

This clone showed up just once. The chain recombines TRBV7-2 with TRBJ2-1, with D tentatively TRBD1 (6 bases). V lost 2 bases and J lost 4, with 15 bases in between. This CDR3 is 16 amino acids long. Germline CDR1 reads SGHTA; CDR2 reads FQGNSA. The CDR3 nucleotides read TGTGCCAGCAGCTTACTGGGCAGGGGACCTTACAATGAGCAGTTCTTC. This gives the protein CASSLLGRGPYNEQFF.

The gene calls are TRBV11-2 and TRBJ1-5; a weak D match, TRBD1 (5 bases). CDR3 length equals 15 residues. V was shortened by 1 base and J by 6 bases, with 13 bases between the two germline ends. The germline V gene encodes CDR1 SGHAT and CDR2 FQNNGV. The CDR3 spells CASSLVWGVAQPQHF. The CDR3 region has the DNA TGTGCCAGCAGCTTAGTTTGGGGGGTAGCTCAGCCCCAGCATTTT.

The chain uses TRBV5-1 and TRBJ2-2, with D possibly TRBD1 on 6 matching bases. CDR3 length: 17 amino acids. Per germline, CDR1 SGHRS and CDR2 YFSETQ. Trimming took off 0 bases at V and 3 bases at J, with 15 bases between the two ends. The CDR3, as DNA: TGCGCCAGCAGCTTGGTTTTCAGGGGCACGGACACCGGGGAGCTGTTTTTT. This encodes CASSLVFRGTDTGELFF.

CDR3 coding DNA: TGTGCCAGCAGACGGTCCTACGAGCAGTACTTC. Translating it yields CASRRSYEQYF. This chain links TRBV6-1 with TRBJ2-7; D is uncertain. Between the trimmed V and J ends, which lost 6 bases and 1 base, there was a span of 4 bases. The CDR3 consists of 11 residues. The germline V gene encodes CDR1 MNHNS and CDR2 SASEGT.

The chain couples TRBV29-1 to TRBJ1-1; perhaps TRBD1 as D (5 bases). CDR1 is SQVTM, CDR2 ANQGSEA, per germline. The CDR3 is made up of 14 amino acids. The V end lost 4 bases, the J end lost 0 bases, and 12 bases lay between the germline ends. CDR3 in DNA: TGCAGCGTTGTGGGGCAGCTTCTGAACACTGAAGCTTTCTTT. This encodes CSVVGQLLNTEAFF. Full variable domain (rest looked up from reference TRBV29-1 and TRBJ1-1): SAVISQKPSRDICQRGTSLTIQCQVDSQVTMMFWYRQQPGQSLTLIATANQGSEATYESGFVIDKFPISRPNLTFSTLTVSNMSPEDSSIYLCSVVGQLLNTEAFFGQGTRLTVV.

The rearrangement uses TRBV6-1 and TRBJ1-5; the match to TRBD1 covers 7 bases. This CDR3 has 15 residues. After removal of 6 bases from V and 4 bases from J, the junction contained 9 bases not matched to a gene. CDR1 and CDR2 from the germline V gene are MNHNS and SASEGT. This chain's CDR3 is CASSYNRDSNQPQHF. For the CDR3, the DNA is TGTGCCAGCAGCTACAACCGGGACAGTAATCAGCCCCAGCATTTT.

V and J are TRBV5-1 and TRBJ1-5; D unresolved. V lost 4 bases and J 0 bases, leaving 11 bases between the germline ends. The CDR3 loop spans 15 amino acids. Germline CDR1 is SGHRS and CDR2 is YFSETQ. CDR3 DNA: TGCGCCAGCAGCCCGTTAGACTCTAGCAATCAGCCCCAGCATTTT. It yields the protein CASSPLDSSNQPQHF.

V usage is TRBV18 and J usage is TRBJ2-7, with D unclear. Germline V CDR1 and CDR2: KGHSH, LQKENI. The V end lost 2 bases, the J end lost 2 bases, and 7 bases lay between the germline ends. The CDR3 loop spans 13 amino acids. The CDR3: CASSPDKPYEQYF. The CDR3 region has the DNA TGTGCCAGCTCACCAGACAAGCCCTACGAGCAGTACTTC.

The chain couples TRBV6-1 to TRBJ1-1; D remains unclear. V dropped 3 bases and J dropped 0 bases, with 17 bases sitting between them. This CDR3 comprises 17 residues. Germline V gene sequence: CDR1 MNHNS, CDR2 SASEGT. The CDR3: CASSDLFRGILNTEAFF. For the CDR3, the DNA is TGTGCCAGCAGTGACCTCTTTCGCGGGATCCTGAACACTGAAGCTTTCTTT.

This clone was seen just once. The CDR3 sequence: CASSLLGRGDNEQFF. The CDR3 DNA sequence: TGCGCCAGCAGCTTGTTGGGGAGGGGGGACAATGAGCAGTTCTTC. The chain is built from TRBV5-1 and TRBJ2-1; possibly TRBD2 for D (7 bases). The germline CDR1 and CDR2 sequences are SGHRS and YFSETQ. CDR3 length equals 15 residues. The V end was cut by 1 base, the J end by 5 bases, with 13 bases between.

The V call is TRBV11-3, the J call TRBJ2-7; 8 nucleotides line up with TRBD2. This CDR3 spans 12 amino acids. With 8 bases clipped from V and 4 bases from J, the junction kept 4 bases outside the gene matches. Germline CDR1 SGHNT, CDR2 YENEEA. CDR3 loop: CASRGGAYEQYF. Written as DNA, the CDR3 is TGTGCCAGCCGGGGGGGAGCGTACGAGCAGTACTTC.

This chain's CDR3 is CASSLGGGVTDTQYF. The CDR3 region has the DNA TGCGCCAGCAGCCTCGGAGGGGGGGTAACAGATACGCAGTATTTT. The chain has TRBV5-1 and TRBJ2-3, with D perhaps matching TRBD2 (7 bases). The CDR3 spans 15 residues. Germline CDR1 and CDR2: SGHRS and YFSETQ. V lost 4 bases and J lost 3, with 15 bases in between.

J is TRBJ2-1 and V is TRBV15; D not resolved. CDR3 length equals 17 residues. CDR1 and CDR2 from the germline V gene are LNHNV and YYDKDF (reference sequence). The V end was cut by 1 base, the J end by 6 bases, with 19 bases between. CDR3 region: CATSRVPARLGSNEQFF. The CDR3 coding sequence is TGTGCCACCAGCAGAGTCCCGGCTCGGCTCGGGTCCAATGAGCAGTTCTTC.

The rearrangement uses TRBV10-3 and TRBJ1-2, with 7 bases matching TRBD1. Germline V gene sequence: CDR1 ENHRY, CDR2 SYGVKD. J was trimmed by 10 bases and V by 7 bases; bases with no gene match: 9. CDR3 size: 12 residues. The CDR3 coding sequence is TGTGCCATCAAAGGTTTCACAGGGGACTACACCTTC. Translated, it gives CAIKGFTGDYTF.

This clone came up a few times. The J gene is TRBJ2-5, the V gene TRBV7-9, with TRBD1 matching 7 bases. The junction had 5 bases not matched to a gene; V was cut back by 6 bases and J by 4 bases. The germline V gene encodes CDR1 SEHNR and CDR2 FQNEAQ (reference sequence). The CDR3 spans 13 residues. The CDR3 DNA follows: TGTGCCAGCAGTTCGACAGGGTCAGAGACCCAGTACTTC. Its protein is CASSSTGSETQYF.

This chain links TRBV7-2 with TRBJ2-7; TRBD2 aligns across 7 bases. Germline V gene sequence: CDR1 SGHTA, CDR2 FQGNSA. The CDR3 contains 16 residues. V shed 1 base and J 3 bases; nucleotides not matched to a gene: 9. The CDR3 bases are TGTGCCAGCAGCTTAGGTGTTGGGACTACCGACTACGAGCAGTACTTC. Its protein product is CASSLGVGTTDYEQYF.

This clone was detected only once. This CDR3 reads CASSEGTRGNNEQFF. The CDR3 region has the DNA TGTGCCAGCAGCGAAGGGACTAGAGGGAACAATGAGCAGTTCTTC. The chain joins TRBV9 to TRBJ2-1, with 8 bases identical to TRBD2. V was clipped by 3 bases and J by 5 bases; unmatched bases: 7. The germline V gene encodes CDR1 SGDLS and CDR2 YYNGEE. CDR3 length equals 15 residues.

The CDR3, as DNA: TGCGCCAGCAGCACACAGGTAAATGGTGAGCAGTTCTTC. Protein product: CASSTQVNGEQFF. V gene TRBV10-1 combines with J gene TRBJ2-1; D might be TRBD1 (5 bases). The germline CDR1 and CDR2 sequences are WNHNN and SYGVQD (reference sequence). This CDR3 contains 13 residues. V shed 6 bases and J shed 9 bases, with 15 bases lying between them.

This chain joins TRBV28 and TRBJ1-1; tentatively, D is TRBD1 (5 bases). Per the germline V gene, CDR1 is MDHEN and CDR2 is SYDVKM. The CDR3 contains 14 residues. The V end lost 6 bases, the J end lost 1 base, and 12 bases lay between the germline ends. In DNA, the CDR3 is TGTGCCAGCAGGGACGGACACCCGAACACTGAAGCTTTCTTT. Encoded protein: CASRDGHPNTEAFF.

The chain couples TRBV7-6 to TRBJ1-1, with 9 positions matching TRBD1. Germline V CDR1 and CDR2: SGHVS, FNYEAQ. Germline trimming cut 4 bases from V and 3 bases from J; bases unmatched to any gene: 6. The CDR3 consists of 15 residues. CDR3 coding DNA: TGTGCCAGCAGCTCCTTCGACAGGGGGGACACTGAAGCTTTCTTT. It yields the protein CASSSFDRGDTEAFF.

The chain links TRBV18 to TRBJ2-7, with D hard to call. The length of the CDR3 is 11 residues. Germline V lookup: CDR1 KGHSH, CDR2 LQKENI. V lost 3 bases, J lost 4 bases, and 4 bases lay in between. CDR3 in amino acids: CASSPQYEQYF. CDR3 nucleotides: TGTGCCAGCTCACCCCAGTACGAGCAGTACTTC.

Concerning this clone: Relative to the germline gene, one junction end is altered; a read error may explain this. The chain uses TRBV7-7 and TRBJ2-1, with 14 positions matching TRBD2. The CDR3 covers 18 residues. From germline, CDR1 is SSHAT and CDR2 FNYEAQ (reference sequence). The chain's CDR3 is CASSPGLAGAPSYNEQFF. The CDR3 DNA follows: TGTGCTAGCAGCCCGGGACTAGCGGGGGCCCCTTCCTACAATGAGCAGTTCTTC.